The table lists the clone carrying this TCR beta chain with a count of one. Clones were read by immunoSEQ multiplex PCR, and TCRdb kept only the in-frame ones, dropping some. Of 100,000 to 150,000 clones listed, more than 75% were seen once; the top ten hold 2.4%. The data were taken from a study of PD-L1 blockade in urothelial cancer. Study summary: T cell content in blood samples showed a median of 141,255.

Germline CDR1 SGHTA, CDR2 FQGNSA. The trim removed 5 bases at V and 7 bases at J, leaving 5 bases unmatched. The CDR3 has 13 residues. Time point described: peripheral blood 6 weeks after treatment start. This chain connects TRBV7-2 to TRBJ1-3; 7 bases are a match to TRBD1. This material consisted of PBMCs, taken around atezolizumab (anti-PD-L1) treatment. This TCR came from a man between 45 and 60 years old with urothelial cancer. CDR3 loop: CASSPQTGNTIYF. CDR3 sequence (DNA): TGTGCCAGCAGCCCCCAGACAGGGAACACCATATATTTT.